This T cell receptor (beta chain) appears in the sequencing data of a study of blood T cell repertoires in COVID-19. The CDR3 runs 16 residues. Trimming at V came to 3 bases and at J to 2 bases, leaving 7 bases not matched to a gene. CDR1 and CDR2 from the germline V gene are SGHTS and YDEGEE. Using immunoSEQ multiplex PCR, the repertoire was profiled, and TCRdb retains in-frame clones only, with some absent. This table has roughly 49,000 clones, roughly 83% appearing once. The sequence was obtained from a human donor in a cohort sampled during active COVID-19. The rearrangement joins TRBV5-8 to TRBJ2-1, with 8 bases aligning to TRBD1. Source material: peripheral blood. CDR3: CASSYGPGQAYNEQFF. The CDR3, as DNA: TGTGCCAGCAGCTATGGGCCGGGACAGGCCTACAATGAGCAGTTCTTC.